A single sample gave rise to the 30 T cell receptor beta chains below, sequenced in a study of long-term antiretroviral therapy in people with HIV. The libraries were made with immunoSEQ v3.0 at survey level. Data came from immunoSEQ multiplex PCR; TCRdb stores just in-frame clones and leaves some out. The top ten hold 15% of the sample, which has about 25,000 clones, 65% to 90% seen once. Sequencing was performed on unsorted PBMCs, taken 1.2 years after starting antiretroviral therapy. Every receptor here comes from a man aged 50-59 years with HIV.

The V call is TRBV6-5, the J call TRBJ1-2, with TRBD1 as a possible D gene (5 bases). Trimming took off 3 bases at V and 7 bases at J, with 15 bases between the two ends. Germline V gene sequence: CDR1 MNHEY, CDR2 SVGAGI. This CDR3 is 14 amino acids long. The CDR3 DNA follows: TGTGCCAGCAGTTATGTAGGGACGGGGACTGGCTACACCTTC. The encoded protein is CASSYVGTGTGYTF.

V and J are TRBV5-1 and TRBJ1-1, with 9 bases aligning to TRBD1. V lost 4 bases to trimming and J lost 1 base; unmatched junction nucleotides: 2. The CDR3 length is 14 residues. Germline CDR1 SGHRS, CDR2 YFSETQ. The CDR3 sequence is CASSRTGANTEAFF. The DNA of the CDR3 is TGCGCCAGCAGCCGGACAGGGGCGAACACTGAAGCTTTCTTT.

The chain links TRBV14 to TRBJ2-3, with 8 bases identical to TRBD2. CDR3 length equals 14 residues. Unmatched junction bases numbered 6, after V lost 4 bases and J lost 6 bases. Per germline, CDR1 SGHDN and CDR2 FVKESK. CDR3 sequence: CASSLSGVQDTQYF. CDR3 coding DNA: TGTGCCAGCAGCCTTAGCGGGGTCCAGGATACGCAGTATTTT.

This clone has just one count. The rearrangement uses TRBV29-1 and TRBJ1-1, with 10 bases fitting TRBD1. Germline-derived CDR1 and CDR2 are SQVTM and ANQGSEA. The V and J ends lost 7 bases and 2 bases, in that order; junction bases with no gene match: 4. This CDR3 comprises 13 residues. CDR3 protein: CSARQGANTEAFF. Written as DNA, the CDR3 is TGCAGCGCCCGACAGGGGGCCAACACTGAAGCTTTCTTT.

CDR3 residues: CASRRQGSTEAFF. CDR3 bases: TGTGCCAGCAGAAGACAGGGTAGCACTGAAGCTTTCTTT. The rearrangement joins TRBV2 to TRBJ1-1; 7 nucleotides align to TRBD1. Germline V CDR1 and CDR2: SNHLY, FYNNEI. The CDR3 is 13 residues long. The J segment lost 4 bases and the V segment lost 6 bases, leaving 5 bases of the junction unmatched.

CDR3 region: CASSDGQGFRNEQFF. In nucleotides, the CDR3 is TGTGCCAGCAGCGACGGACAGGGATTTCGCAATGAGCAGTTCTTC. This chain joins TRBV7-9 and TRBJ2-1, with 8 bases fitting TRBD1. CDR1 and CDR2 from the germline V gene are SEHNR and FQNEAQ (reference sequence). V lost 5 bases and J lost 6; bases outside the gene matches: 9. CDR3 length: 15 amino acids.

This rearrangement joins TRBV4-1 to TRBJ2-1; unclear D gene. Germline CDR1 and CDR2: MGHRA and YSYEKL. CDR3 size: 14 residues. V lost 0 bases to trimming and J lost 2 bases, with 5 bases between them. The CDR3 DNA sequence: TGCGCCAGCAGCCAAGATAGCACCTACAATGAGCAGTTCTTC. It encodes CASSQDSTYNEQFF.

CDR3 sequence: CASSFGTAGPEQYF. The CDR3 nucleotides read TGTGCCAGCAGTTTCGGGACAGCCGGGCCAGAGCAGTACTTC. The chain combines TRBV28 with TRBJ2-7; 7 bases are a match to TRBD1. V shed 3 bases and J 7 bases; nucleotides not matched to a gene: 9. Germline assignment: CDR1 MDHEN and CDR2 SYDVKM. This CDR3 is built from 14 residues. Full variable domain (outside the CDR3, taken from reference TRBV28 and TRBJ2-7): DVKVTQSSRYLVKRTGEKVFLECVQDMDHENMFWYRQDPGLGLRLIYFSYDVKMKEKGDIPEGYSVSREKKERFSLILESASTNQTSMYLCASSFGTAGPEQYFGPGTRLTVT.

This chain uses TRBV19 with TRBJ2-1; D not resolved. Trimming pared 5 bases from V and 0 bases from J, leaving 11 bases between. This CDR3 has 15 residues. CDR1 is LNHDA, CDR2 SQIVND, per germline (reference sequence). The CDR3 DNA is TGTGCCAGTAGTCCCGGGCAGAGCTCCTACAATGAGCAGTTCTTC. Protein sequence: CASSPGQSSYNEQFF.

J is TRBJ1-1 and V is TRBV11-1, with D perhaps matching TRBD1 (6 bases). This CDR3 region has 13 residues. CDR1 is SGHAT, CDR2 FQDESV, per germline (reference sequence). Trimming pared 4 bases from V and 6 bases from J, leaving 12 bases between. The CDR3 sequence: CASSSQGVAEAFF. Here the CDR3 DNA reads TGTGCCAGCAGCTCACAGGGAGTCGCTGAAGCTTTCTTT.

This sequence joins TRBV7-2 and TRBJ1-2; D unclear. The ends were cut back, 5 bases at V and 7 bases at J, with 23 bases in the middle. The V gene's germline CDR1 is SGHTA and CDR2 FQGNSA. There are 16 residues in the CDR3. CDR3 DNA sequence: TGTGCCAGCAGCCCTGCACATGGCAGCGTTAGAGGTGGCTACACCTTC. Its translation: CASSPAHGSVRGGYTF.

This clone occurred once. This chain connects TRBV2 to TRBJ1-1; D is possibly TRBD1 (5 bases). The CDR3 runs to 13 residues. The ends were cut back, 8 bases at V and 0 bases at J, with 10 bases in the middle. The V gene's germline CDR1 is SNHLY and CDR2 FYNNEI. The CDR3 is CASFGTLNTEAFF. The CDR3 DNA sequence: TGTGCCAGCTTTGGGACGTTGAACACTGAAGCTTTCTTT.

V gene TRBV4-1 combines with J gene TRBJ2-7; a weak D match, TRBD2 (7 bases). Germline-derived CDR1 and CDR2 are MGHRA and YSYEKL. V was pared by 2 bases and J by 2 bases, with 10 bases between. The CDR3 covers 14 residues. The CDR3 DNA is TGCGCCAGCAGCCAAAGGGGGGGGGCCTACGAGCAGTACTTC. This codes for CASSQRGGAYEQYF.

The rearrangement uses TRBV5-5 and TRBJ1-6, with D tentatively TRBD1 (5 bases). The CDR3 consists of 17 residues. The germline CDR1 and CDR2 sequences are SGHKS and YYEKEE (reference sequence). Trimming cost V 3 bases and J 5 bases, with 18 bases left between them. CDR3: CASSSLPGALDNSPLHF. In DNA, the CDR3 is TGTGCCAGCAGCTCGCTCCCCGGGGCCTTGGATAATTCACCCCTCCACTTT.

The gene calls are TRBV25-1 and TRBJ1-3; 7 bases map to TRBD1. The ends lost 3 bases at V and 1 base at J; junction bases unmatched: 6. The CDR3 covers 16 residues. Germline assignment: CDR1 MGHDK and CDR2 SYGVNS. The CDR3, as DNA: TGTGCCAGCAGTGACATGACAGGGAGGTCTGGAAACACCATATATTTT. Translating it yields CASSDMTGRSGNTIYF.

The chain uses TRBV9 and TRBJ2-2; no firm D call. CDR3 length: 11 amino acids. Trimming took 2 bases from V and 6 from J, leaving 2 bases between them. The germline gives CDR1 SGDLS, CDR2 YYNGEE. CDR3 DNA: TGTGCCAGCAGCGTGGCCGGGGAGCTGTTTTTT. Amino acid sequence: CASSVAGELFF.

The chain couples TRBV29-1 to TRBJ1-1; possibly TRBD1 for D (6 bases). The CDR3 totals 12 residues. V shed 4 bases and J shed 1 base, with 7 bases lying between them. The germline V gene encodes CDR1 SQVTM and CDR2 ANQGSEA. CDR3 in amino acids: CSVADRNTEAFF. The CDR3 coding sequence is TGCAGCGTTGCGGACAGGAACACTGAAGCTTTCTTT.

The chain combines TRBV6-5 with TRBJ2-7; no reliable D call. Deletions cut 2 bases from V and 2 bases from J, with 13 bases between. The CDR3 sequence is 15 residues long. The germline V gene encodes CDR1 MNHEY and CDR2 SVGAGI. This CDR3 reads CASSYTTGPAYEQYF. CDR3 nucleotides: TGTGCCAGCAGTTACACGACCGGGCCAGCCTACGAGCAGTACTTC.

V usage is TRBV6-1 and J usage is TRBJ1-4; D is possibly TRBD1 (5 bases). The CDR3 spans 17 residues. The germline gives CDR1 MNHNS, CDR2 SASEGT. The V end lost 2 bases, the J end lost 5 bases, and 18 bases lay between the germline ends. CDR3 sequence reads: CASSENGAGYLNEKLFF. In DNA form, the CDR3 reads TGTGCCAGCAGTGAAAATGGGGCAGGGTACTTAAATGAAAAACTGTTTTTT.

The CDR3 region has the DNA TGTGCCAGCAGTTTAGTGCTGGGGGGAGGCCAAGAGACCCAGTACTTC. Encoded protein: CASSLVLGGGQETQYF. This sequence joins TRBV27 and TRBJ2-5; D might be TRBD2 (6 bases). This CDR3 region has 16 residues. CDR1 is MNHEY and CDR2 is SMNVEV in the germline V gene (reference sequence). V lost 2 bases to trimming and J lost 1 base, with 14 bases between them.

The V gene is TRBV10-3, the J gene TRBJ1-2; D call uncertain. This CDR3 has 15 residues. The germline CDR1 and CDR2 sequences are ENHRY and SYGVKD. V was shortened by 0 bases and J by 0 bases, with 8 bases between the two germline ends. The CDR3 DNA sequence: TGTGCCATCAGTGAGTCGAAACCAACTAACTATGGCTACACCTTC. Amino acids: CAISESKPTNYGYTF.

The rearrangement uses TRBV7-9 and TRBJ2-3; the D is unclear. Trimming took 2 bases from V and 2 from J, leaving 11 bases between them. CDR3 length: 15 residues. Looked up from germline, CDR1 is SEHNR and CDR2 is FQNEAQ (reference sequence). The CDR3 bases are TGTGCCAGCAGCTTACGGCAGCTAAACACAGATACGCAGTATTTT. Protein: CASSLRQLNTDTQYF.

The chain uses TRBV9 and TRBJ1-2; a possible D gene is TRBD1 (5 bases). CDR1 is SGDLS, CDR2 YYNGEE, per germline. This CDR3 has 13 amino acids. V was trimmed by 3 bases and J by 4 bases, leaving 10 bases between them. The chain's CDR3 is CASSGTGSYGYTF. CDR3 bases: TGTGCCAGCAGCGGAACAGGAAGCTATGGCTACACCTTC.

This chain connects TRBV19 to TRBJ2-3; D unclear. V lost 3 bases and J lost 2, with 3 bases in between. Germline CDR1 is LNHDA and CDR2 is SQIVND (reference sequence). This CDR3 comprises 12 residues. The CDR3 here is CASSMSTDTQYF. The CDR3 DNA follows: TGTGCCAGTAGTATGTCCACAGATACGCAGTATTTT.

This chain uses TRBV5-6 with TRBJ1-2; D not resolved. The CDR3 spans 13 residues. V lost 0 bases, J lost 4 bases, and 7 bases lay in between. Germline V gene data show CDR1 as SGHDT and CDR2 as YYEEEE. Written as DNA, the CDR3 is TGTGCCAGCAGCTTGGAGAACCTCTATGGCTACACCTTC. This encodes CASSLENLYGYTF.

The rearrangement joins TRBV13 to TRBJ2-2; TRBD1 matches 7 bases. Per the germline V gene, CDR1 is PRHDT and CDR2 is FYEKMQ (reference sequence). V trimming: 5 bases; J trimming: 6 bases; junction bases outside the gene matches: 12. The CDR3 length is 16 residues. The CDR3 reads CASSVGQLSKPGELFF. The CDR3 coding sequence is TGTGCCAGCAGCGTGGGACAGCTTAGTAAGCCCGGGGAGCTGTTTTTT.

This clone has more than one count but fewer than ten. The chain is built from TRBV7-3 and TRBJ1-2, with TRBD1 matching 9 bases. With V trimmed by 5 bases and J by 6 bases, 4 bases remained unmatched. The CDR3 extends over 13 amino acids. Germline-derived CDR1 and CDR2 are SGHTA and FQGTGA. The CDR3 DNA reads as TGTGCCAGCAGCGCGGGACAGGGTAATGGCTACACCTTC. It is translated as CASSAGQGNGYTF.

The chain has TRBV7-9 and TRBJ2-1, with 9 bases that match TRBD2. The CDR3 spans 16 residues. The germline V gene encodes CDR1 SEHNR and CDR2 FQNEAQ (reference sequence). The trim removed 2 bases at V and 9 bases at J, leaving 11 bases unmatched. CDR3 amino acids: CASSLNRAGGLSEQFF. Written as DNA, the CDR3 is TGTGCCAGCAGCTTAAATCGGGCGGGGGGGCTTAGTGAGCAGTTCTTC.

The genes are TRBV5-1 and TRBJ2-7; D may be TRBD1 (7 bases). This CDR3 spans 16 amino acids. Trimming cost V 0 bases and J 5 bases, with 18 bases left between them. Germline loops: CDR1 SGHRS, CDR2 YFSETQ. The CDR3, as DNA: TGCGCCAGCAGCTTGGACAGGGGCCGGGGGTACGACGAGCAGTACTTC. It yields the protein CASSLDRGRGYDEQYF.

This clone is a singleton in its sample. The J gene is TRBJ1-2, the V gene TRBV11-2; the match to TRBD1 covers 8 bases. This CDR3 comprises 14 residues. CDR1 is SGHAT, CDR2 FQNNGV, per germline. The ends lost 2 bases at V and 7 bases at J; junction bases unmatched: 6. This chain's CDR3 is CASSLLQGAGGYTF. The CDR3 DNA follows: TGTGCCAGCAGCTTACTCCAGGGGGCGGGTGGCTACACCTTC. The variable domain in full, with the rest retrieved from reference TRBV11-2 and TRBJ1-2, is EAGVAQSPRYKIIEKRQSVAFWCNPISGHATLYWYQQILGQGPKLLIQFQNNGVVDDSQLPKDRFSAERLKGVDSTLKIQPAKLEDSAVYLCASSLLQGAGGYTFGSGTRLTVV.